A selection of T cell receptor beta chains follows, all from one sample in a study of CD8 T cells in Susac syndrome. MiXCR, applied by TCRdb to the immunoSEQ multiplex PCR reads, yields one record per CDR3 protein. The sample contains 95,000 to 150,000 distinct CDR3 sequences, 96% of which appear only once. Sequenced material: CD4+ T cells from PBMCs. Receptors originate from a human donor with Susac syndrome. CDR3s include the opening cysteine and the closing phenylalanine or tryptophan. D genes are given only for firm matches. Rows give clone size only sometimes, using once, few, many, or a class for an expanded clone.

>once|TRBV27|NA|TRBJ2-3|16
TGTGCCAGCAGGTACAGGCCTGCAACTAGCACAGATACGCAGTATTTT
CASRYRPATSTDTQYF
>NA|TRBV20-1|NA|TRBJ2-1|13
TGCAGTGCCCCTCGGGACAAATACAATGAGCAGTTCTTC
CSAPRDKYNEQFF
>NA|TRBV29-1|NA|TRBJ2-7|12
TGCAGCGTCTACCTACAGGGCTACGAGCAGTACTTC
CSVYLQGYEQYF
>NA|TRBV30|TRBD2|TRBJ2-3|14
TGTGCCTGGAGGAATAGCGGGAGCACAGATACGCAGTATTTT
CAWRNSGSTDTQYF
>NA|TRBV28|TRBD1|TRBJ1-1|17
TGTGCCAGCAGCCAAGGGACAGGGGGTTCGAGAGGCACTGAAGCTTTCTTT
CASSQGTGGSRGTEAFF
>NA|TRBV24-1|TRBD2|TRBJ2-3|15
TGTGCCACCAGTGGCCCTAGCGGGAGCACAGATACGCAGTATTTT
CATSGPSGSTDTQYF
>NA|TRBV28|TRBD1|TRBJ1-2|13
TGTGCCAGCAGCCGGGGACAGCCTCCCCGCTACACCTTC
CASSRGQPPRYTF
>NA|TRBV20-1|TRBD1|TRBJ1-5|13
TGCAGTGCCCCAGGGGGCATCCATCAGCCCCAGCATTTT
CSAPGGIHQPQHF
>NA|TRBV7-9|TRBD2|TRBJ2-7|14
TGTGCCAGCAGGTCACTAGCGGGAGGCGGAGAGCAGTACTTC
CASRSLAGGGEQYF
>NA|TRBV4-3|TRBD1|TRBJ2-3|15
TGCGCCAGCAGCCTACGACAGGGAAGGACAGATACGCAGTATTTT
CASSLRQGRTDTQYF
>NA|TRBV4-1|NA|TRBJ2-2|17
TGCGCCAGCAGCCAAGCTCGGAGACCCCCGAACACCGGGGAGCTGTTTTTT
CASSQARRPPNTGELFF
>NA|TRBV20-1|NA|TRBJ2-2|14
TGCAGTGCTAGATCGACCTGGAAGACCGGGGAGCTGTTTTTT
CSARSTWKTGELFF
>NA|TRBV12-3/TRBV12-4|TRBD1|TRBJ1-2|16
TGTGCCAGCAGTTTCGGTTACGGGACAGGGGGCATTGGCTACACCTTC
CASSFGYGTGGIGYTF
>NA|TRBV20-1|NA|TRBJ2-1|11
TGCAGTGCTAAGCGCGCACTTGAGCAGTTCTTC
CSAKRALEQFF
>once|TRBV20-1|TRBD1|TRBJ2-4|12
TGCAGTGCAAGTTCAGGGGGAAACATTCAGTACTTC
CSASSGGNIQYF
>NA|TRBV3-1|TRBD1|TRBJ2-5|15
TGTGCCAGCAGCCAAGATCTAGGGGGCTGGGAGACCCAGTACTTC
CASSQDLGGWETQYF